The 24 T cell receptor beta chains below all came from one sample that was sequenced in a study of identical twins. A single record per CDR3 protein comes from TCRdb applying MiXCR to the 5' RACE reads. Of hundreds of thousands of distinct CDR3 sequences in the sample, approximately 6.1% were seen once. The specimen was naive T cells sorted from blood. The source of these receptors is a man younger than 35 in good health.

This clonotype was counted many times. The rearrangement links TRBV29-1 to TRBJ1-1, with D unclear. From germline, CDR1 is SQVTM and CDR2 ANQGSEA. The CDR3 extends over 8 amino acids. The V and J ends lost 5 bases and 5 bases respectively, with 0 bases between them. The CDR3 reads CSVTEAFF. CDR3 nucleotide sequence: TGCAGCGTTACTGAAGCTTTCTTT.

This clonotype was found many times. This chain connects TRBV6-2 or TRBV6-3 to TRBJ2-3; D gene uncertain. Trimming removed 5 bases at V and 4 bases at J, with 13 bases between. Looked up from germline, CDR1 is MNHEY and CDR2 is SVGEGT. This CDR3 region has 14 residues. The CDR3 DNA sequence: TGTGCCAGCAGTCCAGCTAGGTCCGCAGATACGCAGTATTTT. Translation: CASSPARSADTQYF.

This rearrangement joins TRBV5-1 to TRBJ2-5; weak D call: TRBD2 (5 bases). V was trimmed by 1 base and J by 3 bases, leaving 13 bases between them. Germline CDR1 and CDR2: SGHRS and YFSETQ. There are 15 residues in the CDR3. The CDR3 protein is CASSLPDSGEETQYF. The CDR3 DNA sequence: TGCGCCAGCAGCTTGCCGGACTCCGGGGAAGAGACCCAGTACTTC.

This clonotype was recorded many times. The chain employs TRBV5-1 and TRBJ2-2; 7 bases match TRBD2. The trim removed 4 bases at V and 4 bases at J, leaving 7 bases unmatched. Per germline, CDR1 SGHRS and CDR2 YFSETQ. The CDR3 sequence is 15 residues long. In nucleotides, the CDR3 is TGCGCCAGCAGCCTGCGGGAGCTGGGCACCGGGGAGCTGTTTTTT. Amino acids: CASSLRELGTGELFF. Complete variable domain (other parts from reference TRBV5-1 and TRBJ2-2): KAGVTQTPRYLIKTRGQQVTLSCSPISGHRSVSWYQQTPGQGLQFLFEYFSETQRNKGNFPGRFSGRQFSNSRSEMNVSTLELGDSALYLCASSLRELGTGELFFGEGSRLTVL.

This chain joins TRBV11-2 and TRBJ2-1; TRBD2 matches 9 bases. This CDR3 region has 19 residues. From germline, CDR1 is SGHAT and CDR2 FQNNGV. Trimming removed 5 bases from V and 6 bases from J; junction bases left unmatched: 20. In nucleotides, the CDR3 is TGTGCCAGCAGCCGCTTAGGAGGAACCGGGACTAGCAGCGGCAATGAGCAGTTCTTC. It encodes CASSRLGGTGTSSGNEQFF.

This sequence joins TRBV11-2 and TRBJ2-3; no firm D call. Trimming took 1 base from V and 0 from J, leaving 11 bases between them. Germline V lookup: CDR1 SGHAT, CDR2 FQNNGV. This CDR3 is built from 16 residues. The CDR3 spells CASSLGHLRSTDTQYF. The DNA for the CDR3 is TGTGCCAGCAGCTTAGGGCACCTGAGGAGCACAGATACGCAGTATTTT.

The chain is built from TRBV4-2 and TRBJ2-7; a weak D match, TRBD2 (5 bases). V lost 0 bases and J 2 bases, leaving 17 bases between the germline ends. This CDR3 region has 17 residues. Germline CDR1 is LGHNA and CDR2 is YNFKEQ. CDR3 nucleotide sequence: TGTGCCAGCAGCCAAGACAACTCTAGAGAGCGGACCTACGAGCAGTACTTC. As protein: CASSQDNSRERTYEQYF.

A remark on this clonotype: A much more abundant neighbour one base away suggests this may be a read error. The CDR3 sequence: CASSKTGRETEYF. CDR3 in DNA: TGTGCCAGCAGCAAGACAGGGCGAGAGACCGAGTACTTC. The chain combines TRBV7-3 with TRBJ2-5; 7 nucleotides agree with TRBD1. The CDR3 is 13 amino acids. Germline CDR1 SGHTA, CDR2 FQGTGA.

This clonotype was recorded at least ten times. This chain joins TRBV12-3 or TRBV12-4 and TRBJ2-3; TRBD2 agrees at 8 bases. The CDR3 length is 15 residues. J was trimmed by 5 bases and V by 2 bases; bases with no gene match: 6. CDR3 sequence: CASSLIAGGGDTQYF. CDR3 nucleotide sequence: TGTGCCAGCAGTTTAATCGCGGGAGGAGGAGATACGCAGTATTTT.

This clonotype was counted at least ten times. This chain connects TRBV9 to TRBJ2-1; D not resolved. The length of the CDR3 is 15 residues. The germline V gene has CDR1 SGDLS and CDR2 YYNGEE. V gave up 0 bases and J gave up 8 bases, with 15 bases separating them. The CDR3 region is CASSVAPIRGDEQFF. Written as DNA, the CDR3 is TGTGCCAGCAGCGTAGCCCCCATTCGCGGCGATGAGCAGTTCTTC.

The chain is built from TRBV6-5 and TRBJ1-2; D is ambiguous. Germline V gene data show CDR1 as MNHEY and CDR2 as SVGAGI. The CDR3 has 15 residues. The V end lost 4 bases, the J end lost 4 bases, and 16 bases lay between the germline ends. The CDR3 loop reads CASSSHLGPRYGYTF. The CDR3 DNA is TGTGCCAGCAGTTCACACCTTGGGCCTCGCTATGGCTACACCTTC.

The rearrangement joins TRBV9 to TRBJ1-2; 7 positions match TRBD1. CDR1 is SGDLS, CDR2 YYNGEE, per germline. Trimming cost V 2 bases and J 5 bases; bases outside gene matches: 6. This CDR3 is 14 amino acids long. The CDR3 DNA follows: TGTGCCAGCAGCGTGTTAGAGGGGGCTTATGGCTACACCTTC. Protein: CASSVLEGAYGYTF.

This clonotype has just a few counts. The genes are TRBV6-1 and TRBJ2-7, with TRBD2 as a possible D gene (6 bases). Trimming left V 6 bases short and J 7 bases short, with 19 bases between. CDR3 length: 14 amino acids. Germline V gene sequence: CDR1 MNHNS, CDR2 SASEGT. The CDR3 DNA sequence: TGTGCCAGCAGCCCGGGACTCCTGGGGGAAGAGCAGTACTTC. This sequence encodes CASSPGLLGEEQYF.

This clonotype was counted ten times or more. This chain uses TRBV28 with TRBJ2-3, with D tentatively TRBD2 (6 bases). Germline CDR1 MDHEN, CDR2 SYDVKM. Trimming stripped 5 bases from V and 1 base from J, with 10 bases between. The CDR3 totals 14 residues. This CDR3 is CASSQGGRTDTQYF. CDR3 nucleotide sequence: TGTGCCAGCAGTCAGGGAGGTCGCACAGATACGCAGTATTTT.

DNA for the CDR3: TGCGCCAGCAGCCAAGACGAGGCGTGGCTAGCGGGAGGGAATGAGCAGTTCTTC. This gives the protein CASSQDEAWLAGGNEQFF. The chain recombines TRBV4-1 with TRBJ2-1; 12 positions agree with TRBD2. Germline V gene lookup returns CDR1 MGHRA and CDR2 YSYEKL. Unmatched junction bases numbered 10, after V lost 0 bases and J lost 7 bases. This CDR3 has 18 residues.

This clonotype was seen repeatedly, ten times or more. The J gene is TRBJ2-1, the V gene TRBV20-1; D is uncertain. Trimming pared 3 bases from V and 0 bases from J, leaving 12 bases between. The CDR3 has 15 residues. CDR1 and CDR2 from the germline V gene are DFQATT and SNEGSKA (reference sequence). CDR3 region: CSASSVESSYNEQFF. CDR3 in DNA: TGCAGTGCTAGCTCAGTTGAATCCTCCTACAATGAGCAGTTCTTC.

The genes are TRBV9 and TRBJ1-1; 7 bases map to TRBD1. CDR1 SGDLS and CDR2 YYNGEE come from the germline V gene. V was clipped by 0 bases and J by 8 bases; unmatched bases: 4. This CDR3 region has 13 residues. CDR3 nucleotide sequence: TGTGCCAGCAGCGTAGAGTCAGGGGGAGAAGCTTTCTTT. Protein product: CASSVESGGEAFF.

This clonotype was found a few times. This chain links TRBV11-2 with TRBJ1-3, with D unresolved. The CDR3 covers 14 residues. Germline CDR1 reads SGHAT; CDR2 reads FQNNGV. Trimming left V 5 bases short and J 0 bases short, with 8 bases between. The CDR3 coding sequence is TGTGCCAGCAGCCCGATAAACTCTGGAAACACCATATATTTT. This gives the protein CASSPINSGNTIYF.

This clonotype was observed many times. The genes are TRBV5-4 and TRBJ2-5; D is unclear. The germline CDR1 and CDR2 sequences are SGHNT and YYREEE (reference sequence). This CDR3 comprises 13 residues. V was pared by 9 bases and J by 3 bases, with 15 bases between. CDR3 in DNA: TGTGCCACCCGTGGGGTGACGGAAGAGACCCAGTACTTC. This sequence encodes CATRGVTEETQYF.

This clonotype was picked up a small number of times. This chain joins TRBV7-8 and TRBJ2-2; D is tentatively TRBD1 or TRBD2 (5 bases each). V shed 3 bases and J shed 0 bases, with 8 bases lying between them. Germline V lookup: CDR1 SGHVS, CDR2 FQNEAQ. This CDR3 contains 15 residues. CDR3 in DNA: TGTGCCAGCAGCTTTTGGGACCCGAACACCGGGGAGCTGTTTTTT. It encodes CASSFWDPNTGELFF.

This clonotype has just a few counts. The chain has TRBV7-9 and TRBJ2-1, with D perhaps being TRBD1 or TRBD2 (5 bases each). The CDR3 length is 14 residues. Trimming took off 6 bases at V and 9 bases at J, with 18 bases between the two ends. Per germline, CDR1 SEHNR and CDR2 FQNEAQ (reference sequence). The CDR3 loop reads CASSLLGTSSEQFF. The CDR3 nucleotides are TGTGCCAGCAGTCTATTGGGGACCAGTAGTGAGCAGTTCTTC.

In the case of this clonotype: A junction end diverges from the germline sequence, so it may reflect a read error. This sequence joins TRBV4-1 and TRBJ1-1; no clear D gene. This CDR3 contains 13 residues. Germline lookup yields CDR1 MGHRA and CDR2 YSYEKL. The CDR3 spells CAGSQGKGLEAFF. The CDR3 region has the DNA TGCGCCGGCAGCCAAGGTAAGGGTTTAGAAGCTTTCTTT.

There are a few counts of this clonotype. The V call is TRBV6-1, the J call TRBJ2-5, with 10 bases that match TRBD1. The CDR3 is 14 residues long. Losses at the gene ends were 6 bases for V and 2 bases for J; bases not matched to a gene: 3. Germline CDR1 MNHNS, CDR2 SASEGT. CDR3 protein: CASRRQGAQETQYF. In DNA, the CDR3 is TGTGCCAGCAGGAGACAGGGGGCACAAGAGACCCAGTACTTC.

This clonotype was counted a few times. This chain links TRBV7-3 with TRBJ1-1, with D possibly TRBD1 on 5 matching bases. Germline assignment: CDR1 SGHTA and CDR2 FQGTGA. V was cut by 5 bases and J by 7 bases, with 14 bases left in between. The CDR3 totals 13 residues. CDR3 sequence (DNA): TGTGCCAGCAGCCAGCAAATGGGGCTTGAAGCTTTCTTT. Amino acids: CASSQQMGLEAFF.